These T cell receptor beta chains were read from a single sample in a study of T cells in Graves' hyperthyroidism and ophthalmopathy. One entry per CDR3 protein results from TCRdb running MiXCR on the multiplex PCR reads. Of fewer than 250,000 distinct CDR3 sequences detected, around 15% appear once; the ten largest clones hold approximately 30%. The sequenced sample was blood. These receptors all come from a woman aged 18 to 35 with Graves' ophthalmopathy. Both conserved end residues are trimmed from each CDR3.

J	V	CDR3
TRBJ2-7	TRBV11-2	ASSSGTGEYEQY
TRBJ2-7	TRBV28	ASFGTGREFYEQY
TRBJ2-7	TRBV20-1	SARGWGQGTNEQY
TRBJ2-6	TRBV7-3	ASSLSGGDSGANVLT
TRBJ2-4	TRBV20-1	SARVGTGKNIQY
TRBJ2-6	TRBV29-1	SVEWASGANVLT
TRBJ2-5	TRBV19	ASSISSGGQQETQY
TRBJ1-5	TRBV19	ASSSNRGLGQPQH
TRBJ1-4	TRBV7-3	ASSRHRERNEKLF
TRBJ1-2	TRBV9	ASSVGQGTNYGYT
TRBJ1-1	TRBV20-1	SARVPGSLDQNTEAF
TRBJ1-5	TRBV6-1	ASSLTDQPQH
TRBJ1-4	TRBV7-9	ASSYRSLGGSNEKLF
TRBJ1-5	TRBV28	ASREGTQPQH
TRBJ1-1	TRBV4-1	ASSQDTGLINTEAF
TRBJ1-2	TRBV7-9	ASSLLRNRRPDGYT
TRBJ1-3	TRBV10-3	AIGEGYAGNTIY
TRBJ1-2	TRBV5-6	ASRLQGSYGYT
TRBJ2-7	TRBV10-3	AISSGTGFYEQY
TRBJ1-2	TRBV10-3	AISGDREGGYT
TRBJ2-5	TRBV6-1	ASSPPRRQGLGGTQY
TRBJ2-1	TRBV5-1	ASSLEDSSYNEQF
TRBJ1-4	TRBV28	ASSFGGAANEKLF
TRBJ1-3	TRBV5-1	ASSASEGGAAGNTIY
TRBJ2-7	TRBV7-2	ASSPRTPYEQY
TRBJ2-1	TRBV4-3	ASSQDRLAGGSWRSYNEQF
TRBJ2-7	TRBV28	ASSTTGKSYEQY
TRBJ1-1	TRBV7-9	ASSLGPRNTEAF
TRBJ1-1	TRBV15	ATSRESLFREKNTEAF
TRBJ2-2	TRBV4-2	ASSDSGRPGELF
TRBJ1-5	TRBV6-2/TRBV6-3	ASSYNPDRGVPGNQPQH
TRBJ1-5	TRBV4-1	ASSQETGGRNSNQPQH